This entry features one TCR beta chain sequence. Its antigen remains unidentified. Within one base of it there is no much larger clone, and no base qualities were kept. The TCR beta CDR3 regions were amplified from the RNA transcripts. For the first round of RT-PCR on the TCR CDR3, the HTBI primer set was used together with the Qiagen OneStep RT-PCR kit. The libraries were constructed in a second round of multiplex PCR and then size-selected and purified. Libraries were sequenced paired-end with 100 bp reads on an Illumina HiSeq2000. On the authors' methods: Raw data were processed with SOAPnuke, discarding reads with adapters, uncalled bases, mean Phred below 15, or no exact constant-primer or identifier match. COPE v1.2.5 was used to merge the high-quality paired reads, and each unique nucleotide sequence was defined as a clonotype. Clonotypes were aligned to IMGT TRBV, TRBD and TRBJ reference segments using MiTCR v1.1. The analysis was restricted to V-J combinations with a frequency above 0.0001, which together covered over 99% of the repertoires. The TCS score was defined as the ratio of F50 (clonal expansion) to E x V (chaos), calculated using BLOSUM62-based TCRdist between CDR3 peptides within each V-J. Welch's t-statistics and random forest reduced around 510 V-J features to under 15, which were used in a naive Bayes classifier (R e1071). In TCRdb, the public reads were trimmed at Q25 with fastp and aligned with MiXCR, with productive beta chains retained. A single entry per CDR3 protein holds the most common genes and DNA from its merged rows. TCRdb, rather than the study authors, made the V and J calls. Within this sample are about 590,000 distinct CDR3 sequences, with less than 20% of them counted one time only. The biggest ten clones account for around 7.8% of the sample.

This record belongs to a study of T cells in Graves' hyperthyroidism and ophthalmopathy (dated by TCRdb to the late 2010s). In terms of the full investigation: Peripheral blood was sampled at the time of initial diagnosis, prior to any treatment. Thyroid tissue and blood T-cell repertoires from six Graves' hyperthyroidism patients were also compared in the study. After sampling, hyperthyroidism patients received methimazole starting at 30 mg daily, and ophthalmopathy patients received high-dose intravenous methylprednisolone. An independent validation cohort of fewer than 20 hyperthyroidism patients and over 15 patients who later progressed to ophthalmopathy tested prospective prediction of ophthalmopathy. The paper reports TCR Vbeta CDR3 sequencing of some 140 peripheral blood samples: under 45 ophthalmopathy, fewer than 80 hyperthyroidism and approximately 17 progressor patients. The 100 discovery patients were randomly split 7:3 into training and test sets. TCR V-J signatures able to tell the groups apart were searched for in a discovery cohort of 90 to 100 patients, of whom around 43 had Graves' ophthalmopathy and 55 to 60 had stable Graves' hyperthyroidism.

What the authors observed across the whole study: Most expanded thyroid clonotypes (frequency above 0.001) were also detected in blood, a finding suggesting that blood repertoires may reflect thyroid immune responses. In validation, the model predicted progression to ophthalmopathy with around 71% sensitivity and about 73% specificity, a median of 6.5 months before onset. No statistical method was used to fix the sample size in advance, and group allocation was not hidden from the investigators. A 13 V-J signature model separated ophthalmopathy from stable hyperthyroidism, with approximately 87% sensitivity and 81% to 83% specificity in cross-validation and 80%/75% in testing.

A patient counted as having stable Graves' hyperthyroidism if no progression to ophthalmopathy occurred over 18 months of follow-up. The hyperthyroidism patients were between 18 and 65 years old and newly diagnosed, with a disease duration of less than 2 months. Exclusion was applied to patients with uncontrolled infections, other autoimmune diseases, pregnancy or lactation. Diagnoses were established on the basis of clinical symptoms, serum thyroxine and TRAb, thyroid ultrasound, and orbital computed tomography. Ficoll-Paque density gradient centrifugation was used to isolate PBMCs from about 10 ml of fresh peripheral blood. Total RNA was extracted using Trizol reagent, and RNA quality was assessed on an Agilent 2100 Bioanalyzer. Sequenced material: blood. This receptor was taken from a woman in her twenties or thirties with Graves' hyperthyroidism.

CDR3 loop: CSARAVLTDTQYF. The sequenced DNA: TGCAGTGCTAGAGCGGTACTGACAGATACGCAGTATTTT. The chain couples TRBV20-1 to TRBJ2-3; no D gene is confidently identified. There are 13 amino acids in the CDR3, from cysteine to phenylalanine inclusive. The entry retains the CDR3 DNA only, 39 bases that are in frame from base 1. From a lookup of the germline V gene (reference sequence), CDR1 and CDR2 are DFQATT and SNEGSKA. The V end loses 1 base and the J end loses 3 bases, and a stretch of 8 bases separates them.